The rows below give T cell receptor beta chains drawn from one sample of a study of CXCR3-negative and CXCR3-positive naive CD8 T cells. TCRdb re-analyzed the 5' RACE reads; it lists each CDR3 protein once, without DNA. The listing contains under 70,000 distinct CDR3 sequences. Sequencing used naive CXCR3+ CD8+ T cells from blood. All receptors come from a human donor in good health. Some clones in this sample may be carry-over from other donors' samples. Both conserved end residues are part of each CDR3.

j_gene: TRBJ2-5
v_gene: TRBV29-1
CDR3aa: CSVDGQGEETQYF

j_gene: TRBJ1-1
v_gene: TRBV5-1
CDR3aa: CASSNVWGEAEAFF

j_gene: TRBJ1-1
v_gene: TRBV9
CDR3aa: CASGDGQNTEAFF

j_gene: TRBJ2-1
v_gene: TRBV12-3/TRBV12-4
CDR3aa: CASNKGGYDEQFF

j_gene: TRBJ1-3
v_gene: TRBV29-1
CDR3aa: CSVDATGEYGNTIYF

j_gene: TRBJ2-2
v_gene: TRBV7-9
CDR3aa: CASSPSGPHTGELFF

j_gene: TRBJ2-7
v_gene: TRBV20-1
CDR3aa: CSAQSVSPSYEQYF

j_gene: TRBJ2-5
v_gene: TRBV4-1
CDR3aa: CASSQVQGVVETQYF

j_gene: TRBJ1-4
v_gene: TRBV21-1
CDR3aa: CASSKDPKCEGTSQNEKLFF

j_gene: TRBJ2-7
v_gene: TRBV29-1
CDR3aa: CSVEGGGGSPLNEQYF

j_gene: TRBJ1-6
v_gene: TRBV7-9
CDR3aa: CASSVGQGTNSPLHF

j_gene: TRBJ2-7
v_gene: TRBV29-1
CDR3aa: CSVAAEYEQYF

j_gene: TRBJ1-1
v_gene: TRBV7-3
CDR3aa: CAGSYQQNTEAFF

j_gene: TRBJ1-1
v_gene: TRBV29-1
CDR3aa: CSAETRPNSNTEAFF

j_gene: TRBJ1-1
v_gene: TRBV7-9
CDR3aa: CASSEPTGIGMNTEAFF